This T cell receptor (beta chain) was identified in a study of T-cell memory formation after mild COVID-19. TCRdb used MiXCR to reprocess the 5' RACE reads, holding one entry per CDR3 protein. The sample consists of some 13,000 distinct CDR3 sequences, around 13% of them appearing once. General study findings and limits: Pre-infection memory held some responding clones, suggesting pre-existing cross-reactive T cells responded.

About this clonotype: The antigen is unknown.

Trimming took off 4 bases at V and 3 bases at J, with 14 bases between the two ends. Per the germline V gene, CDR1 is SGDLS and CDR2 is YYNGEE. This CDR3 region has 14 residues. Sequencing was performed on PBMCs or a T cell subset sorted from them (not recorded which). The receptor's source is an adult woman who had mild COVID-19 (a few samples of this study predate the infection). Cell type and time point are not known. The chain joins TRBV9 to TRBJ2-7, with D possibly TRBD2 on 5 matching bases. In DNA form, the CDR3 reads TGTGCCAGCAGCTTAGCCGGGGATGACTACGAGCAGTACTTC. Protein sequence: CASSLAGDDYEQYF. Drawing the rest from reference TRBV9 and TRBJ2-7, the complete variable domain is DSGVTQTPKHLITATGQRVTLRCSPRSGDLSVYWYQQSLDQGLQFLIQYYNGEERAKGNILERFSAQQFPDLHSELNLSSLELGDSALYFCASSLAGDDYEQYFGPGTRLTVT.